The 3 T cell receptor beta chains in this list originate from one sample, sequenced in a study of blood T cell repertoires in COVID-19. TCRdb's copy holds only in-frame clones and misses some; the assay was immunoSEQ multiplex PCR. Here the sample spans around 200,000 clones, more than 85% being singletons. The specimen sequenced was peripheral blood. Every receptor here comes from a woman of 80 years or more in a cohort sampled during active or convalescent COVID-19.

The CDR3 coding sequence is TGTGCCACCAGCAGAGATCTGATAGCGGGGGGTGAGCAGTTCTTC. Its protein product is CATSRDLIAGGEQFF. This sequence joins TRBV15 and TRBJ2-1; the match to TRBD2 covers 10 bases. CDR1 is LNHNV and CDR2 is YYDKDF in the germline V gene (reference sequence). V was clipped by 0 bases and J by 9 bases; unmatched bases: 5. The CDR3 runs 15 residues.

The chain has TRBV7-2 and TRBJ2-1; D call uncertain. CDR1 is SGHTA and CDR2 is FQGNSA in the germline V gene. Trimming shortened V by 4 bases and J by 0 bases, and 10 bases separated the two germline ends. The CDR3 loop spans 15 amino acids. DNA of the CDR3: TGTGCCAGCAGCTACGGGTCGAGCTCCTACAATGAGCAGTTCTTC. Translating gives CASSYGSSSYNEQFF.

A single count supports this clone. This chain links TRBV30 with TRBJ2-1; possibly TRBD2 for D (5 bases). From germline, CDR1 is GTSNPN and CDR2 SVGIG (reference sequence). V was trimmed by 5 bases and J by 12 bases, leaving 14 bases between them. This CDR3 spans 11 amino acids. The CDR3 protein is CAWGLGEWQFF. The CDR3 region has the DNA TGTGCCTGGGGCCTTGGGGAGTGGCAGTTCTTC.